The 30 T cell receptor beta chains presented below share a single source sample, sequenced in a study of blood T cell repertoires in COVID-19. Using immunoSEQ multiplex PCR, the repertoire was profiled, and TCRdb retains in-frame clones only, with some absent. The sample gives 200,000 to 250,000 clones, 84% of which show up once; approximately 10% is in the top ten. Sequencing was carried out using peripheral blood. These receptors were taken from a man in his fifties with active or convalescent COVID-19.

The genes are TRBV4-3 and TRBJ2-1; D gene unclear. This CDR3 comprises 14 residues. Trimming stripped 0 bases from V and 8 bases from J, with 11 bases between. Germline V gene lookup returns CDR1 LGHNA and CDR2 YSLEER. CDR3: CASSQEARWDEQFF. DNA of the CDR3: TGCGCCAGCAGCCAAGAGGCGAGGTGGGATGAGCAGTTCTTC.

This chain connects TRBV3-1 (or the pseudogene TRBV3-2) to TRBJ2-7; possible D gene TRBD1, 5 bases. Germline V gene data show CDR1 as LGHDT and CDR2 as YNNKEL (reference sequence). V was trimmed by 0 bases and J by 3 bases, leaving 15 bases between them. CDR3 length: 16 residues. CDR3 nucleotides: TGTGCCAGCAGCCAAGACCTTGGGGCCCGCCTCTACGAGCAGTACTTC. It yields the protein CASSQDLGARLYEQYF.

This clone occurred a few times. The genes are TRBV5-1 and TRBJ1-1; 7 bases fit TRBD1. The CDR3 totals 16 residues. The V gene end was trimmed by 0 bases and the J gene end by 3 bases; junction bases not matched to a gene: 8. Germline V CDR1 and CDR2: SGHRS, YFSETQ. This CDR3 reads CASSLGGGRLDTEAFF. In DNA form, the CDR3 reads TGCGCCAGCAGCTTGGGAGGGGGCCGGTTGGACACTGAAGCTTTCTTT.

V gene TRBV2 combines with J gene TRBJ1-1; 7 positions match TRBD1. From germline, CDR1 is SNHLY and CDR2 FYNNEI. The V and J ends lost 0 bases and 7 bases, in that order; junction bases with no gene match: 5. The CDR3 consists of 14 residues. The CDR3 bases are TGTGCCAGCAGTGAAGCGGTTTCAGGGGGTGAAGCTTTCTTT. Translation: CASSEAVSGGEAFF.

The chain couples TRBV3-1 (or the pseudogene TRBV3-2) to TRBJ1-1, with D possibly TRBD1 on 6 matching bases. The V end was cut by 0 bases, the J end by 5 bases, with 10 bases between. Germline CDR1 and CDR2: LGHDT and YNNKEL (reference sequence). This CDR3 region has 14 residues. The CDR3 reads CASSQEDRRTEAFF. The CDR3 nucleotides read TGTGCCAGCAGCCAAGAAGACAGGCGGACTGAAGCTTTCTTT.

V usage is TRBV28 and J usage is TRBJ1-4, with D possibly TRBD1 on 6 matching bases. The V gene's germline CDR1 is MDHEN and CDR2 SYDVKM. V lost 5 bases and J lost 3, with 13 bases in between. The length of the CDR3 is 15 residues. The CDR3: CASSLIGQPNEKLFF. CDR3 bases: TGTGCCAGCAGTCTAATTGGACAGCCTAATGAAAAACTGTTTTTT.

The gene calls are TRBV7-2 and TRBJ1-1, with 8 nucleotides matching TRBD1. V trimming: 0 bases; J trimming: 6 bases; junction bases outside the gene matches: 9. The CDR3 has 16 residues. Germline loops: CDR1 SGHTA, CDR2 FQGNSA. CDR3 in amino acids: CASSLAIDRGGAEAFF. The DNA for the CDR3 is TGTGCCAGCAGCTTAGCGATAGACAGGGGAGGGGCTGAAGCTTTCTTT.

This clone was picked up one time. The chain uses TRBV25-1 and TRBJ1-2; 9 bases match TRBD1. The V segment lost 6 bases and the J segment 6 bases; nucleotides outside the gene matches: 5. The CDR3 consists of 13 residues. The V gene's germline CDR1 is MGHDK and CDR2 SYGVNS. The CDR3 DNA reads as TGTGCCAGCAGCCTACAGGGGGCCAATGGCTACACCTTC. This sequence encodes CASSLQGANGYTF.

The chain joins TRBV3-1 (or the pseudogene TRBV3-2) to TRBJ1-3; D remains ambiguous. Germline lookup yields CDR1 LGHDT and CDR2 YNNKEL (reference sequence). The CDR3 has 17 amino acids. V was cut by 3 bases and J by 0 bases, with 15 bases left in between. The CDR3 nucleotides read TGTGCCAGCAGCCAGGTCCGGGTCACCCGCTCTGGAAACACCATATATTTT. Amino acid sequence: CASSQVRVTRSGNTIYF.

This clone was counted a single time. This chain uses TRBV5-1 with TRBJ2-3; 7 bases line up with TRBD1. The CDR3 extends over 15 amino acids. Looked up from germline, CDR1 is SGHRS and CDR2 is YFSETQ. The junction had 5 bases not matched to a gene; V was cut back by 4 bases and J by 0 bases. This CDR3 reads CASSPGTASTDTQYF. CDR3 DNA sequence: TGCGCCAGCAGCCCCGGGACAGCTAGCACAGATACGCAGTATTTT.

This clone has just one count. The V call is TRBV7-2, the J call TRBJ2-3; 14 bases align to TRBD2. The germline V gene has CDR1 SGHTA and CDR2 FQGNSA. J gave up 11 bases and V 3 bases, and 7 bases lay outside the gene matches. The CDR3 length is 15 residues. The CDR3 DNA is TGTGCCAGCAGCTTGGAAGGGACTAGCGGGAGATGGCAGTATTTT. Protein product: CASSLEGTSGRWQYF.

The chain is built from TRBV7-2 and TRBJ2-7; D is uncertain. Deletions cut 1 base from V and 3 bases from J, with 4 bases between. The CDR3 consists of 12 residues. Per germline, CDR1 SGHTA and CDR2 FQGNSA. As DNA, the CDR3 is TGTGCCAGCAGCTTAGGCGTCTACGAGCAGTACGTC. Translated: CASSLGVYEQYV.

This clone has just a few counts. In DNA form, the CDR3 reads TGCGCCAGCAGCTTGTATGGACTAGAGGGCACAGATACGCAGTATTTT. Residues: CASSLYGLEGTDTQYF. V and J are TRBV5-1 and TRBJ2-3, with TRBD2 identical over 7 bases. J gave up 1 base and V 1 base, and 6 bases lay outside the gene matches. Germline loops: CDR1 SGHRS, CDR2 YFSETQ. The length of the CDR3 is 16 residues.

The gene calls are TRBV20-1 and TRBJ2-1, with TRBD2 as a possible D gene (6 bases). The CDR3 covers 11 residues. Germline CDR1 and CDR2: DFQATT and SNEGSKA (reference sequence). V was clipped by 4 bases and J by 8 bases, with 9 bases between them. The CDR3 protein is CSATPGDEQFF. In DNA, the CDR3 is TGCAGTGCTACCCCGGGGGATGAGCAGTTCTTC.

V is TRBV6-1 and J is TRBJ2-4, with 10 bases that match TRBD2. Per germline, CDR1 MNHNS and CDR2 SASEGT. The CDR3 is 17 residues long. The junction had 12 bases not matched to a gene; V was cut back by 2 bases and J by 8 bases. CDR3 bases: TGTGCCAGCAGTGAATTTGGGCTAGCGGGGGCCTGGGACATTCAGTACTTC. This gives the protein CASSEFGLAGAWDIQYF.

In the case of this clone: In the same sample, other DNA sequences code for this CDR3. The chain is built from TRBV20-1 and TRBJ1-4; D unresolved. The germline V gene has CDR1 DFQATT and CDR2 SNEGSKA (reference sequence). Trimming stripped 3 bases from V and 7 bases from J, with 6 bases between. The CDR3 runs 11 residues. The CDR3 region is CSASRGEKLFF. CDR3 nucleotides: TGCAGTGCTAGCCGGGGTGAAAAACTGTTTTTT.

This chain connects TRBV5-1 to TRBJ2-2; 9 positions match TRBD1. The V gene's germline CDR1 is SGHRS and CDR2 YFSETQ. The CDR3 sequence is 16 residues long. Trimming cost V 2 bases and J 4 bases; bases outside gene matches: 6. CDR3 nucleotide sequence: TGCGCCAGCAGCTTCGGGACAGGGCCGGGCACCGGGGAGCTGTTTTTT. It specifies CASSFGTGPGTGELFF.

The DNA of the CDR3 is TGTGCCAGCTCACCGCTGACAGGGTGGGGTCAGCCCCAGCATTTT. It specifies CASSPLTGWGQPQHF. This chain uses TRBV18 with TRBJ1-5; TRBD1 agrees at 7 bases. Germline trimming cut 3 bases from V and 6 bases from J; bases unmatched to any gene: 8. Germline V gene lookup returns CDR1 KGHSH and CDR2 LQKENI. The CDR3 extends over 15 amino acids.

The CDR3 region is CASSLGLAGMETQYF. The CDR3 DNA is TGCGCCAGCAGCTTGGGGCTAGCGGGGATGGAGACCCAGTACTTC. V is TRBV5-1 and J is TRBJ2-5; 9 bases are a match to TRBD2. The ends lost 0 bases at V and 5 bases at J; junction bases unmatched: 5. This CDR3 is 15 amino acids long. Germline V gives CDR1 SGHRS, CDR2 YFSETQ.

The chain combines TRBV28 with TRBJ2-7; the match to TRBD2 covers 11 bases. V gave up 5 bases and J gave up 2 bases; unmatched junction bases: 8. The CDR3 spans 16 residues. Germline lookup yields CDR1 MDHEN and CDR2 SYDVKM. The CDR3 region is CASSPVGLAVAYEQYF. In DNA form, the CDR3 reads TGTGCCAGCAGTCCTGTGGGACTAGCGGTAGCCTACGAGCAGTACTTC.

V and J are TRBV18 and TRBJ2-5; TRBD1 matches at 8 bases. CDR3 length equals 14 residues. V was clipped by 2 bases and J by 3 bases; unmatched bases: 2. CDR1 and CDR2 from the germline V gene are KGHSH and LQKENI. This chain's CDR3 is CASSPETGEETQYF. The CDR3 DNA reads TGTGCCAGCTCACCAGAGACAGGGGAAGAGACCCAGTACTTC.

The genes are TRBV19 and TRBJ1-1; 11 bases match TRBD1. Germline loops: CDR1 LNHDA, CDR2 SQIVND (reference sequence). The trim removed 5 bases at V and 4 bases at J, leaving 12 bases unmatched. This CDR3 region has 17 residues. CDR3 amino acids: CASSFKPLDRGLTEAFF. In nucleotides, the CDR3 is TGTGCCAGTAGTTTCAAACCTTTGGACAGGGGGCTCACTGAAGCTTTCTTT.

The genes are TRBV27 and TRBJ2-5, with 7 bases identical to TRBD1. The V gene's germline CDR1 is MNHEY and CDR2 SMNVEV (reference sequence). J was trimmed by 5 bases and V by 10 bases; bases with no gene match: 13. The CDR3 extends over 14 amino acids. The CDR3 here is CATSQGSPQETQYF. Written as DNA, the CDR3 is TGTGCCACCTCACAGGGGTCCCCTCAGGAGACCCAGTACTTC.

The chain carries TRBV6-5 and TRBJ1-2; TRBD1 aligns across 7 bases. V trimming: 0 bases; J trimming: 0 bases; junction bases outside the gene matches: 4. CDR1 and CDR2 from the germline V gene are MNHEY and SVGAGI. The CDR3 extends over 16 amino acids. The CDR3: CASSYSDRVPNYGYTF. The CDR3, as DNA: TGTGCCAGCAGTTACTCTGACAGGGTACCTAACTATGGCTACACCTTC.

This sequence joins TRBV28 and TRBJ2-1, with 9 bases identical to TRBD2. Looked up from germline, CDR1 is MDHEN and CDR2 is SYDVKM. This CDR3 spans 15 amino acids. J was trimmed by 3 bases and V by 2 bases; bases with no gene match: 2. The CDR3: CASSLGSGGYNEQFF. CDR3 sequence (DNA): TGTGCCAGCAGTTTAGGTAGCGGGGGCTACAATGAGCAGTTCTTC.

The chain carries TRBV27 and TRBJ2-3, with a weak D call TRBD2 (6 bases). Germline CDR1 reads MNHEY; CDR2 reads SMNVEV (reference sequence). V was trimmed by 3 bases and J by 7 bases, leaving 11 bases between them. This CDR3 has 13 residues. As DNA, the CDR3 is TGTGCCAGCAGTTTTATTCTAGCGCATACGCAGTATTTT. Its translation: CASSFILAHTQYF.

The gene calls are TRBV7-8 and TRBJ2-7, with D perhaps TRBD1 (5 bases). Between the trimmed V and J ends, which lost 5 bases and 5 bases, there was a span of 16 bases. Germline lookup yields CDR1 SGHVS and CDR2 FQNEAQ. The CDR3 sequence is 14 residues long. The CDR3 loop is CASSPTTDMDEQYF. The CDR3 DNA sequence: TGTGCCAGCAGCCCGACGACAGACATGGACGAGCAGTACTTC.

The V gene is TRBV4-1, the J gene TRBJ1-6; D not resolved. This CDR3 is 14 amino acids long. Germline CDR1 MGHRA, CDR2 YSYEKL. V lost 1 base and J 7 bases, leaving 8 bases between the germline ends. Here the CDR3 reads CASSQVERNSPLHF. CDR3 bases: TGCGCCAGCAGCCAAGTGGAGCGAAATTCACCCCTCCACTTT.

This rearrangement joins TRBV6-2 or TRBV6-3 to TRBJ1-5; D gene unclear. The CDR3 extends over 17 amino acids. Germline-derived CDR1 and CDR2 are MNHEY and SVGEGT. V was shortened by 0 bases and J by 1 base, with 13 bases between the two germline ends. The CDR3 DNA reads TGTGCCAGCAGTTACTCCCCTGGGGAGCCAAGCAATCAGCCCCAGCATTTT. This sequence encodes CASSYSPGEPSNQPQHF.

The sample holds one count of this clone. The V and J genes are TRBV28 and TRBJ2-7, with a weak D call TRBD2 (5 bases). The CDR3 sequence is 13 residues long. The V and J ends lost 5 bases and 4 bases respectively, with 12 bases between them. From germline, CDR1 is MDHEN and CDR2 SYDVKM. CDR3 region: CASSEASRYEQYF. The CDR3, as DNA: TGTGCCAGCAGTGAGGCTAGCAGGTACGAGCAGTACTTC.